This TCR beta chain stems from a study of T cells after yellow fever vaccination (dated by TCRdb to between 2018 and 2021). Turning to the overall study: The SMART-Seq v4 Ultra Low Input RNA kit was used to prepare libraries from fractions with low cell numbers. Blood was collected at multiple timepoints before and after primary and secondary immunization, and bulk PBMC replicates and cell subsets were isolated. Two healthy male donors, one aged 18 to 29 and one aged 30 to 40 years, were included in the cohort. To follow T-cell clones before and after both primary and booster YFV17D yellow fever vaccination, bulk TCR alpha and beta repertoires underwent longitudinal sequencing.

This clonotype showed up many times. What antigen it recognizes has not been identified. Base-call qualities are not available, and no considerably larger clone is one nucleotide away. The CDR3, cysteine through phenylalanine, is 13 amino acids long. Just the 39-base CDR3 DNA is kept, in frame starting at base 1. The germline V gene (reference sequence) yields DFQATT for CDR1 and SNEGSKA for CDR2. The trim is 5 bases for V and 10 bases for J, with a gap of 18 bases between the germline ends. The full study reports these points: The secondary T-cell response was weaker than the primary response but faster, peaking on day 5 instead of day 15. After the booster, most of the clones that had expanded following primary vaccination were detected again (about 95% of CD4 and around 90% of CD8), which suggests that memory was broadly maintained. A small fraction of clonotypes showed up in both the CD4 and CD8 compartments, probably as a result of convergent recombination. Computational filtering was needed because FACS-sorted repertoires could contain abundant contaminating clonotypes from the bulk population. The study included only two donors, which limits how far the findings can be generalized.

TCR cDNA was synthesized by 5'RACE template switching, through which a universal primer site and unique molecular identifiers were introduced. Priming of cDNA synthesis was performed from both the TCR alpha and TCR beta constant segments. Library amplification used two PCR steps, and the second PCR step added sample barcodes and sequencing adapters. Libraries were sequenced on Illumina HiSeq 2500 (2x100 bp) or NovaSeq (2x150 bp). As for the original processing: Demultiplexing of reads and collapsing into UMI consensus sequences were performed with MIGEC, and V(D)J alignment was carried out with MiXCR. Using edgeR on replicate PBMC samples, clonotypes were called vaccine-responding if FDR was below 0.01 and the log2 fold change was above 5 up to day 15. Each bulk clonotype received a CD4 or CD8 identity based on whether the sequenced CD4 or CD8 repertoire contained that clonotype at higher abundance. TCRdb reanalyzed the raw reads on its own, using fastp at Q25 for trimming and MiXCR for clone calling, and kept in-frame beta chains. Records with the same CDR3 protein are collapsed into one entry carrying the most frequent genes and DNA. These V and J calls originate from TCRdb's pipeline instead of the authors' own analysis. The sample table holds under 550,000 distinct CDR3 sequences, of which less than 25% were seen once. About 16% of the sample goes to the ten largest clones.

The treatment or condition label on this specimen signifies: live attenuated yellow fever vaccine strain. At each blood-draw timepoint, two biological replicates of bulk PBMCs were collected. A standard Ficoll-Paque protocol was used to isolate PBMCs from peripheral blood. TriZol was used to extract RNA from bulk PBMCs, CD4 and CD8 fractions, and dextramer-positive and dextramer-negative fractions. The sequencing here drew on PBMCs, taken 21 days after the first yellow fever vaccination. This clonotype was obtained from a man younger than 30 who received the YFV17D yellow fever vaccine. Rearrangement joined TRBV20-1 to TRBJ2-1, with the D gene uncertain. The CDR3 protein sequence reads: CSASSSVGQEQFF. The nucleotide sequence reads as follows: TGCAGTGCTTCCTCAAGCGTGGGTCAGGAGCAGTTCTTC.